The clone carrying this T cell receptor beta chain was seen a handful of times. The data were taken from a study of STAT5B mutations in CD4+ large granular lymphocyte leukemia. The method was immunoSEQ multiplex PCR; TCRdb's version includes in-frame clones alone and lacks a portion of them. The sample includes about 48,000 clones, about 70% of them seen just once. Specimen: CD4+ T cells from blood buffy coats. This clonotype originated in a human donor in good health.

In DNA, the CDR3 is TGTGCCAGCAGCCAACAGGGCAGCCTTAATTCACCCCTCCACTTT. Its protein is CASSQQGSLNSPLHF. The gene calls are TRBV14 and TRBJ1-6; possibly TRBD1 for D (5 bases). From germline, CDR1 is SGHDN and CDR2 FVKESK. V lost 2 bases to trimming and J lost 6 bases, with 11 bases between them. CDR3 length: 15 residues.